A single sample is the source of the 23 T cell receptor beta chains below, sequenced in a study of T cells in Graves' hyperthyroidism and ophthalmopathy. TCR beta CDR3 region amplification was performed from RNA transcripts. A set of HTBI primers served as the primers for a first-round RT-PCR of the TCR CDR3. TCRdb reprocessed the multiplex PCR reads with MiXCR, giving one entry per CDR3 protein. The sample has more than 500,000 distinct CDR3 sequences; about 16% are singletons. Sequenced sample: blood. The receptors derive from a woman aged 30 to 39 with Graves' ophthalmopathy.

J is TRBJ2-5 and V is TRBV6-1; possible D gene TRBD1, 5 bases. The CDR3 sequence is 13 residues long. CDR1 is MNHNS and CDR2 is SASEGT in the germline V gene. V lost 5 bases to trimming and J lost 5 bases, with 12 bases between them. CDR3 residues: CASSRPGLETQYF. CDR3 DNA sequence: TGTGCCAGCAGTCGGCCAGGGTTGGAGACCCAGTACTTC.

The gene calls are TRBV30 and TRBJ2-7; maybe TRBD2 (5 bases). Trimming took 3 bases from V and 9 from J, leaving 15 bases between them. The CDR3 is 12 amino acids. The germline CDR1 and CDR2 sequences are GTSNPN and SVGIG (reference sequence). In nucleotides, the CDR3 is TGTGCCTGGAGATTTAGCGTGGTTGGGCAGTACTTC. Protein product: CAWRFSVVGQYF.

Many counts were recorded for this clonotype. The genes are TRBV6-1 and TRBJ2-3; D remains unclear. Trimming left V 3 bases short and J 5 bases short, with 6 bases between. Per germline, CDR1 MNHNS and CDR2 SASEGT. There are 12 residues in the CDR3. The CDR3 is CASSDRRDTQYF. In DNA form, the CDR3 reads TGTGCCAGCAGTGATAGACGAGATACGCAGTATTTT.

This clonotype was counted ten times or more. The V and J genes are TRBV11-3 and TRBJ2-7; 8 bases match TRBD1. In germline, CDR1 is SGHNT, CDR2 YENEEA. The length of the CDR3 is 13 residues. Losses at the gene ends were 3 bases for V and 6 bases for J; bases not matched to a gene: 4. DNA for the CDR3: TGTGCCAGCAGCTTTGGACAGGGTGGCGAGCAGTACTTC. This translates into CASSFGQGGEQYF.

The rearrangement uses TRBV12-3 or TRBV12-4 and TRBJ1-1; no definite D call. The CDR3 totals 17 residues. V dropped 0 bases and J dropped 4 bases, with 18 bases sitting between them. The CDR3 sequence is CASSLASSPSKGTEAFF. The CDR3 nucleotides are TGTGCCAGCAGTTTAGCCTCGTCCCCATCCAAGGGCACTGAAGCTTTCTTT.

This clonotype occurred many times. Mismatch with germline at one junction end may stem from a read error. The rearrangement joins TRBV28 to TRBJ1-2; D is unclear. Germline-derived CDR1 and CDR2 are MDHEN and SYDVKM. The CDR3 runs to 13 residues. The CDR3 is CASSLLQNYGYTF. Here the CDR3 DNA reads TGCGCCAGCAGCTTGCTGCAGAACTATGGCTACACCTTC.

This clonotype was observed at least ten times. The V call is TRBV5-1, the J call TRBJ2-1; D may be TRBD2 (5 bases). Germline assignment: CDR1 SGHRS and CDR2 YFSETQ. This CDR3 has 15 residues. Trimming took 3 bases from V and 3 from J, leaving 13 bases between them. The CDR3 loop is CASSSQLEFYNEQFF. CDR3 nucleotides: TGCGCCAGCAGCTCCCAACTAGAATTCTACAATGAGCAGTTCTTC.

Ten or more counts support this clonotype. The rearrangement joins TRBV20-1 to TRBJ2-7; D gene unclear. V dropped 2 bases and J dropped 1 base, with 9 bases sitting between them. The CDR3 runs to 13 residues. Germline values: CDR1 DFQATT, CDR2 SNEGSKA (reference sequence). CDR3 amino acids: CSARTQLSYEQYF. In DNA, the CDR3 is TGCAGTGCTAGAACCCAGCTATCCTACGAGCAGTACTTC.

This rearrangement joins TRBV4-3 to TRBJ2-5, with TRBD2 matching over 9 bases. Germline values: CDR1 LGHNA, CDR2 YSLEER. Trimming at V came to 2 bases and at J to 5 bases, leaving 12 bases not matched to a gene. This CDR3 comprises 17 residues. This CDR3 reads CASSQRVAGDLGETQYF. The CDR3 DNA is TGCGCCAGCAGCCAAAGAGTAGCGGGAGATTTGGGGGAGACCCAGTACTTC.

The rearrangement uses TRBV10-2 and TRBJ1-2, with D unresolved. The CDR3 loop spans 14 amino acids. With 0 bases removed from V and 8 bases from J, the gap between germline ends came to 13 bases. Germline CDR1 and CDR2: WSHSY and SAAADI. DNA for the CDR3: TGCGCCAGCAGTGAGTCGCGGGAGGAATGGGGCTACACCTTC. Translating gives CASSESREEWGYTF.

This clonotype was recorded at least ten times. The chain combines TRBV12-3 or TRBV12-4 with TRBJ2-4, with D tentatively TRBD2 (5 bases). The CDR3 runs 15 residues. Trimming removed 3 bases at V and 3 bases at J, with 12 bases between. Written as DNA, the CDR3 is TGTGCCAGCAGTTTTTCCGGGAAGGACAAAAACATTCAGTACTTC. It specifies CASSFSGKDKNIQYF.

This clonotype was seen repeatedly, ten times or more. V is TRBV20-1 and J is TRBJ2-7; a weak D match, TRBD1 (5 bases). The CDR3 runs to 13 residues. The germline V and J ends were trimmed by 6 bases and 3 bases, with 15 bases remaining between them. Germline V CDR1 and CDR2: DFQATT, SNEGSKA (reference sequence). The DNA of the CDR3 is TGCAGTGCCTACTCTCAGGGCGACTACGAGCAGTACTTC. It encodes CSAYSQGDYEQYF.

The V call is TRBV6-1, the J call TRBJ1-2; D call uncertain. Germline V gene data show CDR1 as MNHNS and CDR2 as SASEGT. There are 12 residues in the CDR3. The V and J ends lost 2 bases and 6 bases respectively, with 7 bases between them. In DNA form, the CDR3 reads TGTGCCAGCAGTGAATGGCAGGATGGCTACACCTTC. This encodes CASSEWQDGYTF.

This clonotype was found once. The chain couples TRBV7-9 to TRBJ2-3; TRBD2 matches 9 bases. Trimming cost V 1 base and J 2 bases; bases outside gene matches: 4. Per the germline V gene, CDR1 is SEHNR and CDR2 is FQNEAQ (reference sequence). The CDR3 loop spans 16 amino acids. The CDR3 DNA reads TGTGCCAGCAGCTTAGGACTAGCGGAGTTCACAGATACGCAGTATTTT. It specifies CASSLGLAEFTDTQYF.

The CDR3 protein is CASSTFGGSPNEQFF. The CDR3 coding sequence is TGTGCCAGCAGCACCTTTGGCGGGAGCCCCAATGAGCAGTTCTTC. The chain combines TRBV7-9 with TRBJ2-1; 7 positions match TRBD2. CDR3 length equals 15 residues. Unmatched junction bases numbered 10, after V lost 5 bases and J lost 6 bases. From germline, CDR1 is SEHNR and CDR2 FQNEAQ (reference sequence).

Ten or more counts support this clonotype. The genes are TRBV11-2 and TRBJ2-2, with 7 bases lining up with TRBD1. From germline, CDR1 is SGHAT and CDR2 FQNNGV. V shed 2 bases, J shed 1 base, and the junction held 10 bases outside the gene matches. This CDR3 has 18 residues. The CDR3 protein is CASSLRQGVIGNTGELFF. The DNA of the CDR3 is TGTGCCAGCAGCTTACGCCAGGGGGTAATCGGGAACACCGGGGAGCTGTTTTTT.

This clonotype has only a few counts. J is TRBJ1-2 and V is TRBV28; D ambiguous. The CDR3 contains 14 residues. V dropped 2 bases and J dropped 8 bases, with 15 bases sitting between them. CDR1 and CDR2 (germline): MDHEN, SYDVKM. In DNA, the CDR3 is TGTGCCAGCAGTTTAACCGGCACCCCCGGAGGCTACACCTTC. Protein: CASSLTGTPGGYTF.

This clonotype was found a few times. V gene TRBV29-1 combines with J gene TRBJ2-1; 11 bases align to TRBD2. The germline gives CDR1 SQVTM, CDR2 ANQGSEA. With V trimmed by 3 bases and J by 7 bases, 2 bases remained unmatched. There are 13 residues in the CDR3. The CDR3: CSVEASGRNEQFF. CDR3 DNA sequence: TGCAGCGTTGAGGCTAGCGGGAGGAATGAGCAGTTCTTC.

This clonotype appeared many times. The chain is built from TRBV27 and TRBJ2-3; 10 bases agree with TRBD1. Per the germline V gene, CDR1 is MNHEY and CDR2 is SMNVEV (reference sequence). Trimming at V came to 5 bases and at J to 5 bases, leaving 10 bases not matched to a gene. This CDR3 contains 16 residues. CDR3: CASSPSGGQGLDTQYF. The CDR3 region has the DNA TGTGCCAGCAGTCCTAGTGGGGGACAGGGGTTAGATACGCAGTATTTT.

In its sample, this clonotype was seen a few times. The chain couples TRBV5-1 to TRBJ2-1, with D possibly being TRBD2 (5 bases). The CDR3 has 12 residues. Germline V gene sequence: CDR1 SGHRS, CDR2 YFSETQ. V gave up 4 bases and J gave up 9 bases, with 11 bases separating them. The CDR3 DNA reads TGCGCCAGCAGCGCTAGCTCCGGTGAGCAGTTCTTC. Its translation: CASSASSGEQFF.

This clonotype was observed at least ten times. The chain uses TRBV6-1 and TRBJ1-1; D is possibly TRBD1 (5 bases). From germline, CDR1 is MNHNS and CDR2 SASEGT. The length of the CDR3 is 12 residues. V was trimmed by 5 bases and J by 4 bases, leaving 8 bases between them. CDR3 DNA: TGTGCCAGCAGTAGGGGTTCCACTGAAGCTTTCTTT. This encodes CASSRGSTEAFF.

Ten or more counts support this clonotype. This chain joins TRBV6-2 or TRBV6-3 and TRBJ2-1; 10 positions agree with TRBD2. The CDR3 is made up of 15 amino acids. From germline, CDR1 is MNHEY and CDR2 SVGEGT. V lost 2 bases to trimming and J lost 4 bases; unmatched junction nucleotides: 2. The CDR3 reads CASSYSGRAYNEQFF. CDR3 coding DNA: TGTGCCAGCAGTTACAGCGGGAGGGCTTACAATGAGCAGTTCTTC.

This clonotype has ten or more counts. V usage is TRBV5-1 and J usage is TRBJ2-7, with D possibly matching TRBD2 (6 bases). CDR3 size: 15 residues. Germline loops: CDR1 SGHRS, CDR2 YFSETQ. V shed 3 bases and J shed 7 bases, with 20 bases lying between them. The CDR3 region is CASSSSANLAWEQYF. The CDR3 DNA reads TGCGCCAGCAGCTCATCCGCGAATCTAGCGTGGGAGCAGTACTTC.